The rows below give T cell receptor beta chains drawn from one sample of a study of control samples from healthy donors and cancer patients. Measured with immunoSEQ multiplex PCR; TCRdb has only the in-frame clones, and not every one. Of 130,000 to 150,000 clones detected, more than 90% appear once; the ten largest clones hold more than 3%. The sequenced sample consisted of blood. These receptors came from a man aged 30 to 39 in good health. The CDR3 runs from the conserved cysteine through the conserved F or W. The D gene is left open where the match is weak. Size is stated for part of the rows, as once, few or many counts, or as a class when the clone is expanded.

size,J,V,length,D,CDR3,DNA
-,TRBJ2-3,TRBV9,15,-,CASSAQSNPTDTQYF,TGTGCCAGCAGCGCACAAAGCAACCCCACAGATACGCAGTATTTT
-,TRBJ1-1,TRBV7-2,14,TRBD1,CASSLTGVDTEAFF,TGTGCCAGCAGCCTGACAGGGGTTGACACTGAAGCTTTCTTT
-,TRBJ2-7,TRBV5-1,11,-,CASSGGNEQYF,TGCGCCAGCAGTGGGGGGAACGAGCAGTACTTC
-,TRBJ1-5,TRBV19,17,TRBD1,CASSIKGGQGFNQPQHF,TGTGCCAGTAGTATAAAAGGAGGACAGGGATTTAATCAGCCCCAGCATTTT
-,TRBJ2-7,TRBV10-2,15,-,CASSESSSVGYEQYF,TGCGCCAGCAGTGAGTCGTCTAGCGTGGGCTACGAGCAGTACTTC
-,TRBJ2-3,TRBV19,18,TRBD2,CATNPRGAGAGFTDTQYF,TGTGCCACGAATCCTAGGGGAGCGGGGGCCGGGTTCACAGATACGCAGTATTTT
-,TRBJ1-1,TRBV11-2,14,-,CASMLMEGRTEAFF,TGTGCCAGCATGTTAATGGAGGGGCGCACTGAAGCTTTCTTT
-,TRBJ2-2,TRBV5-1,13,-,CAVQGNDTGELFF,TGCGCCGTACAAGGGAATGACACCGGGGAGCTGTTTTTT
few,TRBJ1-1,TRBV7-9,15,TRBD1,CASSPRDRQNTEAFF,TGTGCCAGCAGCCCAAGGGACAGGCAAAACACTGAAGCTTTCTTT
once,TRBJ2-4,TRBV5-3,16,TRBD1,CARSSGQGVSKNIQYF,TGTGCCAGAAGCTCCGGACAGGGTGTATCCAAAAACATTCAGTACTTC
-,TRBJ2-6,TRBV5-1,15,-,CASSLGPSGANVLTF,TGCGCCAGCAGCTTGGGGCCTTCTGGGGCCAACGTCCTGACTTTC
once,TRBJ1-2,TRBV28,15,TRBD1,CASSTPTGGDYGYTF,TGTGCCAGCAGTACCCCGACAGGGGGCGACTATGGCTACACCTTC
-,TRBJ2-1,TRBV2,10,-,CASGPDEQFF,TGTGCCAGCGGGCCGGATGAGCAGTTCTTC
once,TRBJ2-7,TRBV5-1,14,-,CASSLQGGSYEQYF,TGCGCCAGCAGCCTGCAGGGGGGGTCCTACGAGCAGTACTTC
-,TRBJ1-6,TRBV7-3,15,-,CASSLGHSYNSPLHF,TGTGCCAGCAGCTTAGGCCACTCCTATAATTCACCCCTCCACTTT
-,TRBJ1-5,TRBV6-6,16,TRBD1,CASTPIGTGKDQPQHF,TGTGCCAGCACCCCCATCGGGACAGGGAAGGATCAGCCCCAGCATTTT
-,TRBJ2-1,TRBV5-1,16,TRBD2,CASSLGGTTLRNEQFF,TGCGCCAGCAGCTTGGGTGGGACTACCCTTCGGAATGAGCAGTTCTTC
-,TRBJ1-2,TRBV3-1/TRBV3-2,16,-,CASSHSPGPSNYGYTF,TGTGCCAGCAGCCATAGTCCAGGGCCCTCTAACTATGGCTACACCTTC
-,TRBJ1-2,TRBV6-4,15,-,CASSERGEEVYGYTF,TGTGCCAGCAGTGAGAGGGGGGAGGAGGTTTATGGCTACACCTTC
-,TRBJ1-1,TRBV9,14,-,CASSVTGKGTEAFF,TGTGCCAGCAGCGTCACGGGGAAGGGTACTGAAGCTTTCTTT
-,TRBJ1-6,TRBV2,12,-,CASTREDSPLHF,TGTGCCAGCACCAGGGAAGATTCACCCCTCCACTTT
once,TRBJ1-2,TRBV19,14,-,CASSISLTNYGYTF,TGTGCCAGTAGTATAAGTCTAACTAACTATGGCTACACCTTC
-,TRBJ2-3,TRBV5-1,15,TRBD2,CANSFILAGADTQYF,TGCGCCAACAGCTTCATACTAGCGGGGGCAGATACGCAGTATTTT
once,TRBJ2-6,TRBV19,15,-,CASSIVGAGANVLTF,TGTGCCAGTAGTATAGTTGGCGCTGGGGCCAACGTCCTGACTTTC
-,TRBJ1-4,TRBV5-5,16,TRBD1,CASSWTTGGLGEKLFF,TGTGCCAGCAGCTGGACTACAGGGGGCTTGGGTGAAAAACTGTTTTTT
-,TRBJ1-5,TRBV18,15,-,CASSTVTGLNQPQHF,TGTGCCAGCTCAACGGTCACAGGGCTCAATCAGCCCCAGCATTTT
-,TRBJ2-2,TRBV7-7,17,-,CASSSPTDGESAGELFF,TGTGCCAGCAGCTCCCCCACGGACGGGGAAAGCGCCGGGGAGCTGTTTTTT
-,TRBJ1-5,TRBV6-1,13,-,CASSDNSNQPQHF,TGTGCCAGCAGTGATAACAGCAATCAGCCCCAGCATTTT
-,TRBJ1-2,TRBV13,14,-,CASSLGGSNYGYTF,TGTGCCAGCAGCTTAGGCGGCTCTAACTATGGCTACACCTTC
-,TRBJ2-7,TRBV27,16,TRBD2,CASSLSTGLAVHEQYF,TGTGCCAGCAGTTTATCGACTGGACTAGCGGTACACGAGCAGTACTTC
once,TRBJ2-1,TRBV5-1,10,-,CASSFNEQFF,TGCGCCAGCAGCTTCAATGAGCAGTTCTTC
-,TRBJ2-1,TRBV19,13,TRBD2,CASTSGGYNEQFF,TGTGCCAGTACTAGCGGGGGCTACAATGAGCAGTTCTTC
-,TRBJ2-7,TRBV5-5,14,-,CASSLYEGIDEQYF,TGTGCCAGCAGCTTGTATGAGGGGATCGACGAGCAGTACTTC
-,TRBJ2-1,TRBV27,15,TRBD2,CASSNPGLAYNEQFF,TGTGCCAGCAGTAACCCGGGACTAGCCTACAATGAGCAGTTCTTC
-,TRBJ2-7,TRBV7-2,17,TRBD2,CASSLGTSGVYSYEQYF,TGTGCCAGCAGCCTCGGGACTAGCGGGGTTTATTCCTACGAGCAGTACTTC
-,TRBJ2-1,TRBV27,18,TRBD1,CASSLLRTGWPIYNEQFF,TGTGCCAGCAGTTTACTCCGGACAGGGTGGCCCATTTACAATGAGCAGTTCTTC
-,TRBJ2-3,TRBV19,11,-,CASMTDATQYF,TGTGCCAGTATGACTGATGCTACGCAGTATTTT
few,TRBJ1-1,TRBV9,15,-,CASSVVPGLSTEAFF,TGTGCCAGCAGCGTAGTGCCGGGTTTATCCACTGAAGCTTTCTTT
-,TRBJ1-2,TRBV24-1,15,-,CATSDPGNPNYGYTF,TGTGCCACCAGTGATCCAGGGAACCCTAACTATGGCTACACCTTC
-,TRBJ1-2,TRBV13,12,TRBD1,CASSLERDSHTF,TGTGCCAGCAGCTTAGAAAGGGACAGTCACACCTTC
-,TRBJ1-2,TRBV4-1,11,-,CASSQGYGYTF,TGCGCCAGCAGCCAGGGTTATGGCTACACCTTC
-,TRBJ2-3,TRBV6-4,16,TRBD2,CASSDSPSGGVNTQYF,TGTGCCAGCAGTGACTCACCTAGCGGGGGTGTTAATACGCAGTATTTT
-,TRBJ1-2,TRBV10-3,14,-,CATKQEFRNYGYTF,TGTGCCACAAAACAGGAGTTTAGAAACTATGGCTACACCTTC
-,TRBJ2-7,TRBV6-5,11,TRBD2,CASSWGGEQYF,TGTGCCAGCAGCTGGGGGGGCGAGCAGTACTTC
-,TRBJ2-2,TRBV5-4,16,-,CASSLEVTMNTGELFF,TGTGCCAGCAGCTTGGAGGTGACGATGAACACCGGGGAGCTGTTTTTT
-,TRBJ2-4,TRBV5-4,15,TRBD1,CASSLTGEAKNIQYF,TGTGCCAGCAGCTTGACAGGGGAGGCCAAAAACATTCAGTACTTC
-,TRBJ2-7,TRBV1,19,-,CTSSQDLEEGDISSYEQYF,TGCACCAGCAGCCAAGATCTTGAAGAGGGGGACATTAGCTCCTACGAGCAGTACTTC
-,TRBJ2-7,TRBV24-1,16,TRBD1,CATSDPRQGPSYEQYF,TGTGCCACCAGTGACCCGAGACAGGGCCCCTCCTACGAGCAGTACTTC
-,TRBJ1-5,TRBV18,14,-,CASSPGQSNQPQHF,TGTGCCAGCTCACCGGGACAAAGCAATCAGCCCCAGCATTTT
-,TRBJ1-2,TRBV2,14,TRBD1,CASSPGTAPSGYTF,TGTGCCAGCAGCCCCGGGACAGCCCCTAGTGGCTACACCTTC
many,TRBJ1-1,TRBV9,13,-,CASSVTVNTEAFF,TGTGCCAGCAGCGTGACTGTGAACACTGAAGCTTTCTTT
-,TRBJ1-6,TRBV4-2,15,TRBD1,CASSQDKDRDSPLHF,TGTGCCAGCAGCCAAGATAAGGACAGGGATTCACCCCTCCACTTT
-,TRBJ2-7,TRBV7-9,12,-,CASSPQPYEQYF,TGTGCCAGCAGCCCCCAGCCCTACGAGCAGTACTTC
-,TRBJ2-7,TRBV6-5,12,-,CASSSASYEQYF,TGTGCCAGCAGTTCTGCTTCCTACGAGCAGTACTTC
-,TRBJ1-1,TRBV9,13,-,CASSVRSGTEAFF,TGTGCCAGCAGCGTACGTTCGGGAACTGAAGCTTTCTTT
-,TRBJ1-2,TRBV27,13,TRBD1,CASRRTGNYGYTF,TGTGCCAGCAGACGGACAGGGAACTATGGCTACACCTTC
-,TRBJ1-1,TRBV12-5,11,-,CASAMATEAFF,TGTGCTAGTGCCATGGCCACTGAAGCTTTCTTT
-,TRBJ1-2,TRBV12-3/TRBV12-4,13,TRBD1,CASFKGQVYGYTF,TGTGCCAGCTTTAAGGGACAGGTCTATGGCTACACCTTC
once,TRBJ1-6,TRBV5-6,15,-,CASSRLGGNNSPLHF,TGTGCCAGCAGCCGCCTCGGGGGGAATAATTCACCCCTCCACTTT